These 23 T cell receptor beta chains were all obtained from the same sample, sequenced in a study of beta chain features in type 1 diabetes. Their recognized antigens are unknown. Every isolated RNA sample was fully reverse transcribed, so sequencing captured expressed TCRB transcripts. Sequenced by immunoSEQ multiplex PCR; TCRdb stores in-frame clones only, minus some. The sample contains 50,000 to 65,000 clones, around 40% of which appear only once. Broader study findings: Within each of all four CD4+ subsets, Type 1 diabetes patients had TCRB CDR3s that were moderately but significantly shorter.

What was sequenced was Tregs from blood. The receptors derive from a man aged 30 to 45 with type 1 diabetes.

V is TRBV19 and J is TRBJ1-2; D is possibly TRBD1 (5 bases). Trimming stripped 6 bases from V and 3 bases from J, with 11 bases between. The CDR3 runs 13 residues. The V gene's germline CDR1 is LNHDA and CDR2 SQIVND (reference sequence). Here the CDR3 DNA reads TGTGCCAGTAGAGCAGGGATTGACTATGGCTACACCTTC. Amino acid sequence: CASRAGIDYGYTF.

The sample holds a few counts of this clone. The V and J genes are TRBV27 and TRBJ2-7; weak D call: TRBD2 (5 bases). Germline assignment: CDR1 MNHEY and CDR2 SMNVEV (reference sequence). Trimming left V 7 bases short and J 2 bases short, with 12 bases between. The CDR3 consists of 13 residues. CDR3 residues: CASTSPKTYEQYF. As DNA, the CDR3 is TGTGCCAGCACTAGCCCTAAAACCTACGAGCAGTACTTC.

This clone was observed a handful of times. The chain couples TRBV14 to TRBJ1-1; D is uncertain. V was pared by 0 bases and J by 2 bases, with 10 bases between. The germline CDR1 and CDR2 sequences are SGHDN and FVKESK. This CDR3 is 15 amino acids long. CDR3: CASSQDILLNTEAFF. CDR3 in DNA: TGTGCCAGCAGCCAAGATATTCTTCTAAACACTGAAGCTTTCTTT.

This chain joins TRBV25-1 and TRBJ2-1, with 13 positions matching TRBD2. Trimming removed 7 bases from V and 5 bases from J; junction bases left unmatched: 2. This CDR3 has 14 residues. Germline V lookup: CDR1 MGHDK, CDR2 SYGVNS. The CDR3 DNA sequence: TGTGCCAGCATTGGACTAGCGGGAGACAATGAGCAGTTCTTC. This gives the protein CASIGLAGDNEQFF.

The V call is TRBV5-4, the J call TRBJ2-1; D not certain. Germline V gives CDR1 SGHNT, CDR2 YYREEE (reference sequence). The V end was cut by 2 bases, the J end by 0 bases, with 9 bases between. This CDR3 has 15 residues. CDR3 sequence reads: CASSFDSSSYNEQFF. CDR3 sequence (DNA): TGTGCCAGCAGCTTCGACTCTAGCTCCTACAATGAGCAGTTCTTC.

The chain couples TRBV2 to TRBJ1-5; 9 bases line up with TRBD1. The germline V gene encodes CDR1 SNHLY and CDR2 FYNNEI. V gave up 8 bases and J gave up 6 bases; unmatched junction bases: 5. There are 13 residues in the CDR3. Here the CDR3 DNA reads TGTGCCAGCGGGGGGACAGGGTTTCAGCCCCAGCATTTT. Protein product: CASGGTGFQPQHF.

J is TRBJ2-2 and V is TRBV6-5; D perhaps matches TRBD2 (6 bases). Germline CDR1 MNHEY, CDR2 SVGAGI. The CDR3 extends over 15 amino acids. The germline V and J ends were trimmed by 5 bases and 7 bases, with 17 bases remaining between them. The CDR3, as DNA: TGTGCCAGCAGTCCCTTCGGCCCGCGGGGCGGGGAGCTGTTTTTT. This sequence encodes CASSPFGPRGGELFF.

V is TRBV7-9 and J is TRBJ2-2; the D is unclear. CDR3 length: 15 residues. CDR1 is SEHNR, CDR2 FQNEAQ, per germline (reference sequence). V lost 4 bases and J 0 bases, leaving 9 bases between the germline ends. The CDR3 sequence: CASSYFSANTGELFF. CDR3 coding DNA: TGTGCCAGCAGCTACTTCAGCGCGAACACCGGGGAGCTGTTTTTT.

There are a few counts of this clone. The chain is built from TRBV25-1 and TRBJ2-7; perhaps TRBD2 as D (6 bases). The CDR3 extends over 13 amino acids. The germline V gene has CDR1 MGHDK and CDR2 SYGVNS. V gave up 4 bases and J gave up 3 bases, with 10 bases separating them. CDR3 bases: TGTGCCAGCAGTGTCGGGACTGGCTACGAGCAGTACTTC. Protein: CASSVGTGYEQYF.

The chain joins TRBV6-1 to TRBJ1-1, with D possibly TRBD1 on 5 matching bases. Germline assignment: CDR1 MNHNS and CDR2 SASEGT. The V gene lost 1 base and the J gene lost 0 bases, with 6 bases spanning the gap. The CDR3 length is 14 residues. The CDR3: CASSEVRVNTEAFF. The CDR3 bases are TGTGCCAGCAGTGAAGTCAGGGTGAACACTGAAGCTTTCTTT.

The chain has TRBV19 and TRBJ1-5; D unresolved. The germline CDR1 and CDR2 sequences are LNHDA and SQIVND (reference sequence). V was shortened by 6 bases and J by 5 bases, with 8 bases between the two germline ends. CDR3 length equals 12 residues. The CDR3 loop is CASSLVDQPQHF. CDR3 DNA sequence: TGTGCCAGTAGCCTTGTTGATCAGCCCCAGCATTTT.

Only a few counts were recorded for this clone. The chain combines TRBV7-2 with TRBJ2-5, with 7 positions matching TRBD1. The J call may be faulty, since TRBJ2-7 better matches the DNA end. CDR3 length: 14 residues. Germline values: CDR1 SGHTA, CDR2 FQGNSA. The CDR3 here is CASRPDRVSYEQYF. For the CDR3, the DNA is TGTGCCAGCAGGCCTGACAGGGTGTCATACGAGCAGTACTTC.

The CDR3 bases are TGCGCCAGCAGCTGGGAACAGGGGTACGAGCAGTACTTC. Protein product: CASSWEQGYEQYF. The V call is TRBV5-1, the J call TRBJ2-7, with TRBD1 matching 7 bases. The V gene's germline CDR1 is SGHRS and CDR2 YFSETQ. The V and J ends lost 3 bases and 4 bases, in that order; junction bases with no gene match: 4. The CDR3 sequence is 13 residues long.

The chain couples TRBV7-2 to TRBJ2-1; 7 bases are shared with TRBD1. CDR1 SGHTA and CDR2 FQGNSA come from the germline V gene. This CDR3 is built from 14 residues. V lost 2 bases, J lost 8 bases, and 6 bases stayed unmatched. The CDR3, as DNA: TGTGCCAGCAGCTTAACCCTCCAGGGGGATGAGCAGTTCTTC. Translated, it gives CASSLTLQGDEQFF.

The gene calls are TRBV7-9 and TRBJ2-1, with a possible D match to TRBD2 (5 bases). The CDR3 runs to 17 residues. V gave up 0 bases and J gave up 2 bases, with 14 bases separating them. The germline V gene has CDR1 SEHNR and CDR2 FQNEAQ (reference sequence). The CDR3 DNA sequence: TGTGCCAGCAGCTTAGCCCTCGAGACTACCACCTACAATGAGCAGTTCTTC. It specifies CASSLALETTTYNEQFF. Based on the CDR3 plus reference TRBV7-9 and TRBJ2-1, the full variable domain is DTGVSQNPRHKITKRGQNVTFRCDPISEHNRLYWYRQTLGQGPEFLTYFQNEAQLEKSRLLSDRFSAERPKGSFSTLEIQRTEQGDSAMYLCASSLALETTTYNEQFFGPGTRLTVL.

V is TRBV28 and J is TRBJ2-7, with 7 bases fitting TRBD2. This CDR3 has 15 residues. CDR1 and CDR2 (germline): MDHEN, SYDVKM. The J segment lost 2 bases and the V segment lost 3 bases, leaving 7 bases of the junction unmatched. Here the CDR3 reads CASSFGGRAPYEQYF. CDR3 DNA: TGTGCCAGCAGTTTTGGAGGGAGGGCCCCCTACGAGCAGTACTTC.

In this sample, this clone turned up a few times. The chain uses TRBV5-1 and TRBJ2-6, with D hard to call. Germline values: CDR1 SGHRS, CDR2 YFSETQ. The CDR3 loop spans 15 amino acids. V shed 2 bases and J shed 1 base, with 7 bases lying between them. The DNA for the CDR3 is TGCGCCAGCAGCTTTCCCGGTTCTGGGGCCAACGTCCTGACTTTC. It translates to CASSFPGSGANVLTF.

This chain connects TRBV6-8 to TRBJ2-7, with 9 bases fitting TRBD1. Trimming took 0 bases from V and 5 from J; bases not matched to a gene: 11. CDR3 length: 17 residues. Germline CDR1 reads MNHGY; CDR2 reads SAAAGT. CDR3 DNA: TGTGCCAGCAGTTACTCGATCCAGGGACAGGGTACCGACGAGCAGTACTTC. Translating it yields CASSYSIQGQGTDEQYF.

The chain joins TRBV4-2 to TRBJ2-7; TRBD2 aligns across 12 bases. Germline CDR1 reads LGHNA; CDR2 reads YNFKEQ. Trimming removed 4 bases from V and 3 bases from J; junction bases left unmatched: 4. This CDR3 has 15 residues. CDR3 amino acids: CASSLQTSGSYEQYF. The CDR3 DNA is TGTGCCAGCAGCCTTCAGACTAGCGGGAGCTACGAGCAGTACTTC.

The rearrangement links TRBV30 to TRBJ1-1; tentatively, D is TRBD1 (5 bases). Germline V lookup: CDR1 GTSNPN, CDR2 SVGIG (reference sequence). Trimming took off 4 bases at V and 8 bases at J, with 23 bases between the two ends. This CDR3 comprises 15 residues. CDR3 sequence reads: CAWTRGFLDPQEAFF. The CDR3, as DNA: TGTGCCTGGACGCGGGGCTTTTTGGACCCACAAGAAGCTTTCTTT.

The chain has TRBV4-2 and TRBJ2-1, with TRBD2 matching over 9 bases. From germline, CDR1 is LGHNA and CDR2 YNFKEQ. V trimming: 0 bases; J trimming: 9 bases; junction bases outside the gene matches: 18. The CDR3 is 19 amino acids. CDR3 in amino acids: CASSQDPLAGPLGRGEQFF. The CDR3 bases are TGTGCCAGCAGCCAAGACCCACTAGCGGGTCCCTTGGGGCGGGGTGAGCAGTTCTTC.

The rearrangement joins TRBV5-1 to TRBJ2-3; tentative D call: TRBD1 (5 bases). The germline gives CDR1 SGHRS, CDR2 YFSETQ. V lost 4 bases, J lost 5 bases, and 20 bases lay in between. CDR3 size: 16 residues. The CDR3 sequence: CASSKRADTRGDTQYF. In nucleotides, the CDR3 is TGCGCCAGCAGCAAAAGGGCGGACACCAGAGGAGATACGCAGTATTTT.

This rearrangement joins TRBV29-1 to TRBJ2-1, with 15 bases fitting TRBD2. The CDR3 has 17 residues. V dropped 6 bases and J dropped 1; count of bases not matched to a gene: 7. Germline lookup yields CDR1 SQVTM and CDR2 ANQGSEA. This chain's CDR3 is CSVGLAGGRDSYNEQFF. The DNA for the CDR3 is TGCAGCGTGGGACTAGCGGGAGGTCGGGATTCCTACAATGAGCAGTTCTTC.